What follows are 26 T cell receptor beta chains derived from one specimen sequenced in a study of blood T cell repertoires in COVID-19. Measured with immunoSEQ multiplex PCR; TCRdb has only the in-frame clones, and not every one. Of 200,000 to 250,000 clones listed, roughly 88% are singletons. Input material: PBMCs or T cells enriched from blood (not recorded which). The receptors derive from a young woman who had been exposed to COVID-19.

V gene TRBV2 combines with J gene TRBJ1-1; D not certain. The germline V and J ends were trimmed by 6 bases and 1 base, with 12 bases remaining between them. The CDR3 totals 14 residues. Germline values: CDR1 SNHLY, CDR2 FYNNEI. This chain's CDR3 is CASRLSTANTEAFF. CDR3 DNA: TGTGCCAGCAGATTATCGACTGCGAACACTGAAGCTTTCTTT.

This chain connects TRBV6-5 to TRBJ2-3; 11 positions agree with TRBD2. Germline CDR1 is MNHEY and CDR2 is SVGAGI. The CDR3 is 14 residues long. V shed 7 bases, J shed 5 bases, and the junction held 5 bases outside the gene matches. The CDR3 nucleotides read TGTGCCAGCATGACTAGCGGGAAGGGAGATACGCAGTATTTT. Protein product: CASMTSGKGDTQYF.

The CDR3 DNA follows: TGTGCCAGCAGCTCCCAACAGGGGAACTATGGCTACACCTTC. Residues: CASSSQQGNYGYTF. This chain links TRBV6-5 with TRBJ1-2, with 7 bases that match TRBD1. CDR3 size: 14 residues. The V segment lost 6 bases and the J segment 2 bases; nucleotides outside the gene matches: 6. The V gene's germline CDR1 is MNHEY and CDR2 SVGAGI.

The J gene is TRBJ2-7, the V gene TRBV2; TRBD2 might be the D (5 bases). The CDR3 spans 13 residues. From germline, CDR1 is SNHLY and CDR2 FYNNEI. V was cut by 3 bases and J by 4 bases, with 10 bases left in between. The CDR3 DNA reads TGTGCCAGCAGTGAGAGTGAGGGATACGAGCAGTACTTC. As protein: CASSESEGYEQYF.

This clone showed up just once. The chain links TRBV6-4 to TRBJ1-2; the D gene is possibly TRBD1 (5 bases). There are 16 residues in the CDR3. The V end lost 6 bases, the J end lost 4 bases, and 21 bases lay between the germline ends. Germline V gene sequence: CDR1 MRHNA, CDR2 SNTAGT. In DNA, the CDR3 is TGTGCCAGCAGCAACCGCCCGGGCCGGGACTTCTATGGCTACACCTTC. This sequence encodes CASSNRPGRDFYGYTF.

This chain uses TRBV6-5 with TRBJ1-5; 9 nucleotides line up with TRBD1. Germline V gives CDR1 MNHEY, CDR2 SVGAGI. The CDR3 is made up of 15 amino acids. After removal of 2 bases from V and 4 bases from J, the junction contained 3 bases not matched to a gene. CDR3 bases: TGTGCCAGCAGTTACCCTGGACAGGGGAATCAGCCCCAGCATTTT. It codes for CASSYPGQGNQPQHF.

The genes are TRBV2 and TRBJ1-2, with 8 bases matching TRBD1. The CDR3 sequence is 11 residues long. CDR1 is SNHLY and CDR2 is FYNNEI in the germline V gene. The V and J ends lost 6 bases and 14 bases, in that order; junction bases with no gene match: 8. The DNA for the CDR3 is TGTGCCAGCAGGAGGACAGGGTGGAATACCTTC. It encodes CASRRTGWNTF.

The chain has TRBV7-6 and TRBJ2-2, with 10 bases identical to TRBD2. The germline V gene has CDR1 SGHVS and CDR2 FNYEAQ. V lost 1 base, J lost 4 bases, and 9 bases stayed unmatched. The CDR3 consists of 18 residues. Here the CDR3 reads CASSLESSGSFPTGELFF. CDR3 nucleotides: TGTGCCAGCAGCTTAGAGTCTAGCGGGAGTTTTCCCACCGGGGAGCTGTTTTTT.

The genes are TRBV5-1 and TRBJ2-2, with TRBD2 matching 13 bases. With V trimmed by 4 bases and J by 6 bases, 18 bases remained unmatched. Germline lookup yields CDR1 SGHRS and CDR2 YFSETQ. This CDR3 has 20 amino acids. CDR3 nucleotides: TGCGCCAGCAGCAACCGGACTCCCTGGACTAGCGGGAGAATGGCCGGGGAGCTGTTTTTT. Translation: CASSNRTPWTSGRMAGELFF.

This chain joins TRBV4-2 and TRBJ2-2; TRBD2 matches 7 bases. Germline V lookup: CDR1 LGHNA, CDR2 YNFKEQ. Trimming at V came to 0 bases and at J to 3 bases, leaving 4 bases not matched to a gene. The CDR3 spans 16 residues. The CDR3 loop reads CASSQDAGGYTGELFF. CDR3 in DNA: TGTGCCAGCAGCCAAGATGCCGGGGGGTACACCGGGGAGCTGTTTTTT.

The V gene is TRBV12-5, the J gene TRBJ1-1, with D hard to call. Germline CDR1 LGHNT, CDR2 FRNRAP. CDR3 length: 10 residues. V was trimmed by 10 bases and J by 5 bases, leaving 8 bases between them. CDR3 bases: TGTGCTATTTACGGTACTGAAGCTTTCTTT. It is translated as CAIYGTEAFF.

The chain couples TRBV11-2 to TRBJ2-3; 7 bases are shared with TRBD2. The CDR3 has 20 residues. Germline CDR1 is SGHAT and CDR2 is FQNNGV. V lost 0 bases and J lost 0; bases outside the gene matches: 15. The CDR3 loop is CASSLEVREAVGYSTDTQYF. The CDR3 region has the DNA TGTGCCAGCAGCTTAGAGGTTCGGGAGGCTGTCGGGTATAGCACAGATACGCAGTATTTT.

This chain links TRBV4-1 with TRBJ2-1; 13 bases align to TRBD2. Trimming removed 2 bases from V and 6 bases from J; junction bases left unmatched: 4. The CDR3 covers 16 residues. Germline V CDR1 and CDR2: MGHRA, YSYEKL. The CDR3 protein is CASSQPTSGRANEQFF. CDR3 DNA sequence: TGCGCCAGCAGCCAACCTACTAGCGGGAGGGCCAATGAGCAGTTCTTC.

V is TRBV18 and J is TRBJ2-7; 10 bases fit TRBD2. Germline CDR1 and CDR2: KGHSH and LQKENI. The CDR3 consists of 17 residues. V gave up 3 bases and J gave up 2 bases; unmatched junction bases: 10. The CDR3 DNA is TGTGCCAGCTCACCGAGCCGCACTAGCGGGAAACCCTACGAGCAGTACTTC. This codes for CASSPSRTSGKPYEQYF.

This clone was counted once. V usage is TRBV28 and J usage is TRBJ2-2; weak D call: TRBD1 (5 bases). The CDR3 sequence is 15 residues long. CDR1 is MDHEN, CDR2 SYDVKM, per germline. The V end lost 3 bases, the J end lost 1 base, and 9 bases lay between the germline ends. CDR3 region: CASSFLTGNTGELFF. The CDR3 nucleotides read TGTGCCAGCAGTTTTCTAACAGGGAACACCGGGGAGCTGTTTTTT.

The gene calls are TRBV27 and TRBJ2-3; a weak D match, TRBD2 (6 bases). V dropped 4 bases and J dropped 1 base, with 21 bases sitting between them. The CDR3 has 18 residues. Germline-derived CDR1 and CDR2 are MNHEY and SMNVEV (reference sequence). CDR3 DNA: TGTGCCAGCAGTTCCAAGTTTGGGCGGGATGTGGGCACAGATACGCAGTATTTT. Protein product: CASSSKFGRDVGTDTQYF.

The chain is built from TRBV19 and TRBJ2-1; the D gene is possibly TRBD1 (5 bases). Trimming cost V 3 bases and J 5 bases, with 8 bases left between them. CDR3 size: 13 residues. Germline V lookup: CDR1 LNHDA, CDR2 SQIVND (reference sequence). The CDR3 loop is CASSMGLDNEQFF. CDR3 DNA: TGTGCCAGTAGTATGGGGCTTGACAATGAGCAGTTCTTC.

This chain links TRBV15 with TRBJ1-2, with no clear D. Trimming removed 3 bases at V and 1 base at J, with 12 bases between. The CDR3 runs to 15 residues. Germline-derived CDR1 and CDR2 are LNHNV and YYDKDF (reference sequence). CDR3 region: CATSSGRSLNYGYTF. CDR3 nucleotides: TGTGCCACCAGCAGCGGCAGGTCCCTTAACTATGGCTACACCTTC. The complete variable domain, with remaining parts taken from reference TRBV15 and TRBJ1-2, reads DAMVIQNPRYQVTQFGKPVTLSCSQTLNHNVMYWYQQKSSQAPKLLFHYYDKDFNNEADTPDNFQSRRPNTSFCFLDIRSPGLGDTAMYLCATSSGRSLNYGYTFGSGTRLTVV.

This chain connects TRBV12-5 to TRBJ2-3; 7 bases align to TRBD1. Germline CDR1 is LGHNT and CDR2 is FRNRAP. J was trimmed by 2 bases and V by 2 bases; bases with no gene match: 4. This CDR3 spans 15 amino acids. The CDR3 loop is CASGLPTGATDTQYF. CDR3 coding DNA: TGTGCTAGTGGTTTGCCTACAGGGGCCACAGATACGCAGTATTTT. Full variable domain (outside the CDR3, taken from reference TRBV12-5 and TRBJ2-3): DARVTQTPRHKVTEMGQEVTMRCQPILGHNTVFWYRQTMMQGLELLAYFRNRAPLDDSGMPKDRFSAEMPDATLATLKIQPSEPRDSAVYFCASGLPTGATDTQYFGPGTRLTVL.

The chain couples TRBV18 to TRBJ2-1; 10 nucleotides line up with TRBD2. V lost 2 bases and J lost 1; bases outside the gene matches: 2. The CDR3 has 16 residues. Germline V CDR1 and CDR2: KGHSH, LQKENI. Here the CDR3 reads CASSPASGSSYNEQFF. In nucleotides, the CDR3 is TGTGCCAGCTCACCAGCTAGCGGGAGTTCCTACAATGAGCAGTTCTTC.

The V call is TRBV11-2, the J call TRBJ1-4; D gene ambiguous. Trimming took 1 base from V and 6 from J, leaving 12 bases between them. This CDR3 spans 15 amino acids. The germline gives CDR1 SGHAT, CDR2 FQNNGV. The CDR3 DNA sequence: TGTGCCAGCAGCTTAGCGGGGAATACGTATGAAAAACTGTTTTTT. Translating it yields CASSLAGNTYEKLFF.

This rearrangement joins TRBV27 to TRBJ1-6; the match to TRBD1 covers 9 bases. The CDR3 has 16 amino acids. V shed 5 bases, J shed 9 bases, and the junction held 11 bases outside the gene matches. From germline, CDR1 is MNHEY and CDR2 SMNVEV (reference sequence). The CDR3 region is CASSLHLTGGVSPLHF. CDR3 coding DNA: TGTGCCAGCAGTCTTCACCTCACAGGGGGCGTTTCACCCCTCCACTTT.

The chain joins TRBV19 to TRBJ2-6, with 9 bases that match TRBD1. This CDR3 is built from 14 residues. Per the germline V gene, CDR1 is LNHDA and CDR2 is SQIVND (reference sequence). The J segment lost 4 bases and the V segment lost 8 bases, leaving 3 bases of the junction unmatched. DNA for the CDR3: TGTGCCAGTCGGACAGGGGCCGGGGCCAACGTCCTGACTTTC. Translation gives CASRTGAGANVLTF. Complete variable domain (other parts from reference TRBV19 and TRBJ2-6): DGGITQSPKYLFRKEGQNVTLSCEQNLNHDAMYWYRQDPGQGLRLIYYSQIVNDFQKGDIAEGYSVSREKKESFPLTVTSAQKNPTAFYLCASRTGAGANVLTFGAGSRLTVL.

V and J are TRBV5-4 and TRBJ2-5; TRBD1 matches 9 bases. V trimming: 4 bases; J trimming: 2 bases; junction bases outside the gene matches: 15. The CDR3 totals 18 residues. Germline V CDR1 and CDR2: SGHNT, YYREEE (reference sequence). DNA for the CDR3: TGTGCCAGCAGCGGTAGGGGACAGGGTGGGGAATTACAAGAGACCCAGTACTTC. Protein sequence: CASSGRGQGGELQETQYF.

This rearrangement joins TRBV7-3 to TRBJ2-1; possibly TRBD2 for D (6 bases). Germline V gene lookup returns CDR1 SGHTA and CDR2 FQGTGA. V lost 4 bases and J 3 bases, leaving 19 bases between the germline ends. CDR3 size: 17 residues. The CDR3 nucleotides are TGTGCCAGCAGCTCCCCAAGGACTACTAGCCACTACAATGAGCAGTTCTTC. This encodes CASSSPRTTSHYNEQFF.

The chain carries TRBV11-2 and TRBJ1-4; tentative D call: TRBD1 (5 bases). V lost 5 bases to trimming and J lost 14 bases, with 21 bases between them. This CDR3 is built from 14 residues. The germline V gene encodes CDR1 SGHAT and CDR2 FQNNGV. CDR3 nucleotide sequence: TGTGCCAGCAGCCCGAGTAGGGGCGGGGTAGTCCTGTTTTTT. This codes for CASSPSRGGVVLFF.